Sequencing of this T cell receptor (beta chain) was carried out in a study of blood T cell repertoires in COVID-19 (dated by TCRdb to 2019 to 2021). Regarding the study in general: The collaborator samples originated in the United States, Italy and Spain and spanned the acute and convalescent phases of COVID-19. The material from the prospective study consisted of cDNA or gDNA derived from T cells, B-cell-depleted T cells, or PBMCs. Subjects who had been exposed to COVID-19, were actively infected with it, or had recovered from it provided the deeply sampled blood TCRbeta repertoires that made up the dataset. The repertoires were released in a freely available public database intended as a resource for research on the immune response to SARS-CoV-2. The samples were drawn from two sources: the first 160 participants of the ongoing ImmuneRACE study, and fewer than 1,500 subjects contributed by 6 global collaborators. Sample metadata almost always included a de-identified subject ID, COVID-19 status, age in years and sex. Where available, HLA class I and class II types were obtained from metadata supplied by the sample provider rather than from assay-based typing. General conclusions and limits of the study: Clinical and demographic metadata were provided uncurated, with the amount varying by source and participant.

Whole blood was collected in K2EDTA tubes by collaborating institutions according to the institutions' own protocols. For TCRbeta analysis, collaborators shipped samples in one of three forms: frozen whole blood, isolated PBMCs, or DNA extracted from either of those sample types. Including cysteine and phenylalanine, the CDR3 has 14 amino acids. Of the read, only the CDR3 DNA is kept; its 42 bases are in frame from base 1. Looking up the germline V gene yields CDR1 SQVTM and CDR2 ANQGSEA. The junction shows trimming of 5 bases on V and 0 bases on J, plus 13 bases between the germline ends. TCRbeta CDR3 regions were amplified from genomic DNA by means of the immunoSEQ Assay, a bias-controlled multiplex PCR. On the study's bioinformatics: The number of nucleated cells in each sample was estimated by amplification of reference gene primers within the assay. Sequence reads were collapsed and filtered to measure the absolute abundance of every unique TCRbeta CDR3 rearrangement. For each sample, productive Simpson clonality was calculated by taking the square root of Simpson's diversity index across productive rearrangements. TCRdb stores this immuneACCESS table with in-frame sequences only. Part of the clones is absent; in the studies checked, under half of the shortfall reflects unresolved V genes, and no reason is known for the rest. The V and J calls and clone size are taken from that table; D and trimming were inferred from the DNA. This sample has 120,000 or so clones in its table, and approximately 70% of those were observed once. The biggest ten clones account for 0.7% to 1% of the sample.

As concerns this clone: What this receptor recognizes is not known. No qualities accompany the bases; no much larger clone lies one base away.

Here the chain combines TRBV29-1 and TRBJ1-2, with the D gene uncertain. This sequence originates from a human donor with acute or convalescent COVID-19. The donor label of this sample is uncertain. The sample taken for sequencing was peripheral blood. DNA sequence: TGCAGCGTTCCCTCGGGAGGAGCTAACTATGGCTACACCTTC. Its coded protein is CSVPSGGANYGYTF.